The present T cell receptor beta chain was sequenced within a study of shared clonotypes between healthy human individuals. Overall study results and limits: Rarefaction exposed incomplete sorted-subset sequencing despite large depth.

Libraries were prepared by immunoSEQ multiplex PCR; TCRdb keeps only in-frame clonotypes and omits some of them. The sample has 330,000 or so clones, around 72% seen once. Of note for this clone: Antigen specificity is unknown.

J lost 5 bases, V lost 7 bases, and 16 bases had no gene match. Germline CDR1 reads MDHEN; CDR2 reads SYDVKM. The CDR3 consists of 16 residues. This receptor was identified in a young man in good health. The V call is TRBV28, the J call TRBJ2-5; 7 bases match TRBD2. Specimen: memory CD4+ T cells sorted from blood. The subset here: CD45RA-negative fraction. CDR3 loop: CASISKWGRAMETQYF. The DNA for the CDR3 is TGTGCCAGCATCTCCAAGTGGGGGAGGGCTATGGAGACCCAGTACTTC.